This T cell receptor beta chain was captured in a study of CD8 T cells in ankylosing spondylitis. V shed 5 bases and J shed 3 bases, with 11 bases lying between them. CDR3 length equals 14 residues. Overall study results and limits: As reported, disease-linked clones showed significant enrichment in matched ankylosing spondylitis synovial fluid.

TCRdb re-analysed the 5' RACE reads in MiXCR, keeping a single row per CDR3 protein. Altogether 30,000 to 45,000 distinct CDR3 sequences are present, 15% to 20% being singletons, with the ten largest covering about 45%. There are a few counts of this clonotype. The antigen is undetermined. The clonotype originates from a male donor with ankylosing spondylitis or in good health (not recorded which). V and J are TRBV12-3 or TRBV12-4 and TRBJ1-5; tentative D call: TRBD1 (5 bases). The sample consisted of blood. The CDR3 here is CASSQGDFNQPQHF. The CDR3, as DNA: TGTGCCAGCAGTCAAGGGGACTTCAATCAGCCCCAGCATTTT.